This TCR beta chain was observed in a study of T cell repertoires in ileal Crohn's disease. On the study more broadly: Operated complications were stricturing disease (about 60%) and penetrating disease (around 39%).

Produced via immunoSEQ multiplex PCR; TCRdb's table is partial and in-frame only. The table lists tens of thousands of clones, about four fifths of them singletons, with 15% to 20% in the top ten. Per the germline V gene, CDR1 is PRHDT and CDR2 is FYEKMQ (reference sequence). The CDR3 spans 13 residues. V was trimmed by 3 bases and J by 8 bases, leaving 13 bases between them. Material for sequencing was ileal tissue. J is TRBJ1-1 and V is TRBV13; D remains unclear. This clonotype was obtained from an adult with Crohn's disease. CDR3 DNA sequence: TGTGCCAGCAGCTTTGAGGGTAGAGGAGAAGCTTTCTTT. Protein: CASSFEGRGEAFF. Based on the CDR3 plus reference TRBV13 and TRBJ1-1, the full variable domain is AAGVIQSPRHLIKEKRETATLKCYPIPRHDTVYWYQQGPGQDPQFLISFYEKMQSDKGSIPDRFSAQQFSDYHSELNMSSLELGDSALYFCASSFEGRGEAFFGQGTRLTVV.